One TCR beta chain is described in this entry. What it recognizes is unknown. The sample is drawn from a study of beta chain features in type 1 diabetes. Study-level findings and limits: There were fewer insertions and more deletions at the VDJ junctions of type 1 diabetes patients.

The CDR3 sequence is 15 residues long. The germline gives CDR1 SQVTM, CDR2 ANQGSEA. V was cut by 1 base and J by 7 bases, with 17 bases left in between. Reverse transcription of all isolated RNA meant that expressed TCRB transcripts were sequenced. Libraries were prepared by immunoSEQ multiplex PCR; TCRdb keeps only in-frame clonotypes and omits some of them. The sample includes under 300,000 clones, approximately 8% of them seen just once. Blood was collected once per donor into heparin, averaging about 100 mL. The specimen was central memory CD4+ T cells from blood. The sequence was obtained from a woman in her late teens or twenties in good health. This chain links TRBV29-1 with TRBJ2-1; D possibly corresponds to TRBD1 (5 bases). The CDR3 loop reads CSVEGGFQGLNEQFF. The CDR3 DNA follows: TGCAGCGTTGAAGGAGGCTTTCAGGGTCTGAATGAGCAGTTCTTC.